This TCR beta chain emerged from a study of shared clonotypes between healthy human individuals. Turning to the study itself: Donors, aged 18 to 49, were a couple of women and a few men.

Trimming pared 2 bases from V and 2 bases from J, leaving 12 bases between. There are 15 residues in the CDR3. CDR1 is MNHEY, CDR2 SMNVEV, per germline (reference sequence). Some clones are missing from TCRdb's copy, which holds only in-frame ones; the method was immunoSEQ multiplex PCR. The repertoire holds 740,000 or so clones, with 73% as singletons. The TCR sequence derives from a woman aged 30 to 39 in good health. Sequencing used memory CD4+ T cells sorted from blood. Subset given: CD45RA-negative fraction. This sequence joins TRBV27 and TRBJ1-1; maybe TRBD1 (6 bases). CDR3 region: CASSLMGGINTEAFF. CDR3 sequence (DNA): TGTGCCAGCAGTTTAATGGGGGGCATAAACACTGAAGCTTTCTTT.